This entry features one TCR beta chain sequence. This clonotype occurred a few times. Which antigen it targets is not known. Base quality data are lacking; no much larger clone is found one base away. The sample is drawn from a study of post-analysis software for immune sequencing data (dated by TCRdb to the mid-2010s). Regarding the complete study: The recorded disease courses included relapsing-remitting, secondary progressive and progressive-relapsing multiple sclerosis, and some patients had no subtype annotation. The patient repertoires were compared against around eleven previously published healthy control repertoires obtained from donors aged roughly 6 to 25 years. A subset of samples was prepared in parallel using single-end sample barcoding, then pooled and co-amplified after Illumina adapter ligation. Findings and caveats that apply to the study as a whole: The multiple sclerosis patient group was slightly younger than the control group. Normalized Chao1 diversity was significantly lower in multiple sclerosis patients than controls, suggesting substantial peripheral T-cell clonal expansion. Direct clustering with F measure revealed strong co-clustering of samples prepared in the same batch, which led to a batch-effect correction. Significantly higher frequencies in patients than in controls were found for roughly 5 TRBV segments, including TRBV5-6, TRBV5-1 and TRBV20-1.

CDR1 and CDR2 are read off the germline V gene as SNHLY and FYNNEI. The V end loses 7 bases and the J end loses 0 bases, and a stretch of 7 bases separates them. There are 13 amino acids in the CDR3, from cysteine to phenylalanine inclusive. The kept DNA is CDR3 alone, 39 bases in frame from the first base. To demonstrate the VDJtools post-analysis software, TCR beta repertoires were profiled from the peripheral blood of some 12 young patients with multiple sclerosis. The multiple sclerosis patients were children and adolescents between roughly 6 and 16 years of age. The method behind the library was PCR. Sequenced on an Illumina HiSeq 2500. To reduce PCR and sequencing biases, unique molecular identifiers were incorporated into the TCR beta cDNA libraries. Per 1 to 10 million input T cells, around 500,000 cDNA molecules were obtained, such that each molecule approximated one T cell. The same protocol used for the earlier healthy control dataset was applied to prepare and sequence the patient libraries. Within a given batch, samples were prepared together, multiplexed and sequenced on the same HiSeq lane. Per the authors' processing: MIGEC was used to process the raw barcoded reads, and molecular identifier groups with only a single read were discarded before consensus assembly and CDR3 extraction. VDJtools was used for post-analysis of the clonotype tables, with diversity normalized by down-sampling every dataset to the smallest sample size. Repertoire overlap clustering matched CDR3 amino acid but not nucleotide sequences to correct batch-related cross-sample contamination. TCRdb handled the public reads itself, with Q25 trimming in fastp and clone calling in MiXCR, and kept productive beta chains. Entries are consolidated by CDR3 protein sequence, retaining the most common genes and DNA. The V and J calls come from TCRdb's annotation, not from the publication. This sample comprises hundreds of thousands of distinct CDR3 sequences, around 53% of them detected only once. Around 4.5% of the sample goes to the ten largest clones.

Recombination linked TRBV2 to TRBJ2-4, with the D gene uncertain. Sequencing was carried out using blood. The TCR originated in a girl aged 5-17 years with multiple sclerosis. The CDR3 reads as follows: CASTSLAKNIQYF. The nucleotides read TGTGCCAGCACGAGTTTAGCCAAAAACATTCAGTACTTC.